The 11 T cell receptor beta chains below come from one sample, sequenced in a study of blood T cell repertoires in COVID-19. This table comes from immunoSEQ multiplex PCR, and its TCRdb copy is limited to in-frame clones, with some not included. The sample carries about 130,000 clones, around nine tenths recorded once. Sample: peripheral blood. The receptor source for this set is a woman aged 70-85 years with COVID-19, enrolled during active disease.

This chain links TRBV15 with TRBJ2-4; TRBD1 is a possible D gene (6 bases). V was clipped by 0 bases and J by 7 bases, with 13 bases between them. This CDR3 is built from 15 residues. Germline CDR1 reads LNHNV; CDR2 reads YYDKDF (reference sequence). CDR3: CATSRDLWGLNIQYF. The CDR3 region has the DNA TGTGCCACCAGCAGAGATCTGTGGGGGCTTAACATTCAGTACTTC.

The rearrangement uses TRBV19 and TRBJ1-5; 10 bases map to TRBD1. Germline-derived CDR1 and CDR2 are LNHDA and SQIVND (reference sequence). The CDR3 length is 16 residues. Trimming removed 6 bases from V and 5 bases from J; junction bases left unmatched: 10. The CDR3 DNA reads as TGTGCCAGTAGCCCTCCGAGGGACAGGGGCCATCAGCCCCAGCATTTT. It yields the protein CASSPPRDRGHQPQHF.

The gene calls are TRBV6-2 or TRBV6-3 and TRBJ2-7; D ambiguous. Germline V CDR1 and CDR2: MNHEY, SVGEGT. V shed 2 bases and J shed 3 bases, with 2 bases lying between them. This CDR3 contains 11 residues. The CDR3 bases are TGTGCCAGCAGTTACCGCTACGAGCAGTACTTC. Its translation: CASSYRYEQYF.

The table lists this clone with a count of one. The gene calls are TRBV10-3 and TRBJ1-2; 12 bases fit TRBD1. With 11 bases clipped from V and 4 bases from J, the junction kept 8 bases outside the gene matches. The CDR3 contains 14 residues. Germline CDR1 is ENHRY and CDR2 is SYGVKD. The CDR3 region is CAPDRDRGLYGYTF. The CDR3 DNA follows: TGTGCCCCTGACCGGGACAGGGGGCTCTATGGCTACACCTTC.

The chain carries TRBV6-5 and TRBJ2-7, with 11 bases lining up with TRBD2. Germline CDR1 MNHEY, CDR2 SVGAGI. CDR3 length: 15 amino acids. V was pared by 5 bases and J by 2 bases, with 5 bases of the junction left unmatched. CDR3 protein: CASSPSGGFPYEQYF. In nucleotides, the CDR3 is TGTGCCAGCAGTCCTAGCGGGGGGTTTCCCTACGAGCAGTACTTC.

V is TRBV6-5 and J is TRBJ1-1, with unresolved D. V shed 6 bases and J shed 1 base, with 12 bases lying between them. Germline assignment: CDR1 MNHEY and CDR2 SVGAGI. This CDR3 region has 14 residues. CDR3 sequence: CASRERARNTEAFF. Written as DNA, the CDR3 is TGTGCCAGCAGGGAGCGGGCGCGGAACACTGAAGCTTTCTTT.

This chain links TRBV6-5 with TRBJ2-1; TRBD1 might be the D (6 bases). The CDR3 has 14 residues. CDR1 MNHEY and CDR2 SVGAGI come from the germline V gene. The V gene lost 6 bases and the J gene lost 2 bases, with 11 bases spanning the gap. The CDR3 protein is CASRRTVTYNEQFF. The CDR3 DNA reads TGTGCCAGCAGGAGGACAGTTACCTACAATGAGCAGTTCTTC.

V is TRBV18 and J is TRBJ2-1; 9 bases match TRBD2. CDR3 length: 15 residues. Germline V lookup: CDR1 KGHSH, CDR2 LQKENI. The V and J ends lost 3 bases and 4 bases, in that order; junction bases with no gene match: 4. In DNA, the CDR3 is TGTGCCAGCTCACCCGAGGGACTAGCATACAATGAGCAGTTCTTC. Translating it yields CASSPEGLAYNEQFF.

The chain combines TRBV30 with TRBJ1-1; D not resolved. The CDR3 runs to 14 residues. The V and J ends lost 3 bases and 6 bases respectively, with 17 bases between them. From germline, CDR1 is GTSNPN and CDR2 SVGIG (reference sequence). The CDR3 coding sequence is TGTGCCTGGAGCGCTGGAAGGGAGGTGGCTGAAGCTTTCTTT. Protein product: CAWSAGREVAEAFF. The whole variable domain, filled in from reference TRBV30 and TRBJ1-1, reads SQTIHQWPATLVQPVGSPLSLECTVEGTSNPNLYWYRQAAGRGLQLLFYSVGIGQISSEVPQNLSASRPQDRQFILSSKKLLLSDSGFYLCAWSAGREVAEAFFGQGTRLTVV.

This chain uses TRBV9 with TRBJ2-1, with 8 bases matching TRBD2. Germline V CDR1 and CDR2: SGDLS, YYNGEE. There are 15 residues in the CDR3. Unmatched junction bases numbered 6, after V lost 0 bases and J lost 7 bases. The CDR3 nucleotides read TGTGCCAGCAGCGTAGAAGCGGGGGTGTGGAATGAGCAGTTCTTC. This translates into CASSVEAGVWNEQFF.

The gene calls are TRBV28 and TRBJ1-4; tentative D call: TRBD1 (5 bases). Germline CDR1 and CDR2: MDHEN and SYDVKM. Between the trimmed V and J ends, which lost 9 bases and 5 bases, there was a span of 10 bases. The CDR3 totals 12 residues. CDR3 amino acids: CASKSGNEKLFF. CDR3 coding DNA: TGTGCCAGTAAATCAGGGAATGAAAAACTGTTTTTT.